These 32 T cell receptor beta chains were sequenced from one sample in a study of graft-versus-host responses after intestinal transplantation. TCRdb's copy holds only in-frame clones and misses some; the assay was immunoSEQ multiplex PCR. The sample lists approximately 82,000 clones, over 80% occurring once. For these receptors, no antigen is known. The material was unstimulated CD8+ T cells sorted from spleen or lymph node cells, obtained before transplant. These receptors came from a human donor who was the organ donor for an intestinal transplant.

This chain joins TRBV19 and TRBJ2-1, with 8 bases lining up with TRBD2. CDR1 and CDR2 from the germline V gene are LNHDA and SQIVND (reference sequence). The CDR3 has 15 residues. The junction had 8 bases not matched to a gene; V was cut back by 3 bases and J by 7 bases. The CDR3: CASSMFSGSGNEQFF. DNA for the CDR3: TGTGCCAGTAGTATGTTCAGCGGGAGTGGAAATGAGCAGTTCTTC.

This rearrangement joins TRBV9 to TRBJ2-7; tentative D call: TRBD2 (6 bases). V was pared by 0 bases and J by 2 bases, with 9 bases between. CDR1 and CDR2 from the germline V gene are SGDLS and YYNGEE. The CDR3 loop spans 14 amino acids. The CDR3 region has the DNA TGTGCCAGCAGCGTAGGCGGGAACACCTACGAGCAGTACTTC. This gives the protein CASSVGGNTYEQYF.

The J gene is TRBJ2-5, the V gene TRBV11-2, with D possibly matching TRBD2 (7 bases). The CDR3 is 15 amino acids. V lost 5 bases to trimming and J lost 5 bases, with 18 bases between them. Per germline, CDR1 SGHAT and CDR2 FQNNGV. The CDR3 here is CASSPPRRGPETQYF. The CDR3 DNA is TGTGCCAGCAGCCCGCCCCGGCGGGGGCCGGAGACCCAGTACTTC.

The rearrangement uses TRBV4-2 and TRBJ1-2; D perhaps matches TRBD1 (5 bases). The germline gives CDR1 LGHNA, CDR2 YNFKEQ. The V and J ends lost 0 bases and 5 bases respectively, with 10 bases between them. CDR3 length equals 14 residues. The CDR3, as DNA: TGTGCCAGCAGCCAAGATCTCCGGGGGTATGGCTACACCTTC. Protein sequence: CASSQDLRGYGYTF.

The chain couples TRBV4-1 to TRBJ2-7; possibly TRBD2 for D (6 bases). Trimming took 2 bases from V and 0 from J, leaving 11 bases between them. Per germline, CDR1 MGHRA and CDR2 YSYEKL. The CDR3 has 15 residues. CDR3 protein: CASSQWTGSSYEQYF. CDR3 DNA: TGCGCCAGCAGCCAATGGACCGGGAGCTCCTACGAGCAGTACTTC.

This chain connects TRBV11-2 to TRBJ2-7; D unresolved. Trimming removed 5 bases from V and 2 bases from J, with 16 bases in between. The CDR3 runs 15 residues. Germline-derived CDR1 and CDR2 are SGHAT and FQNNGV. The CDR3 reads CASSLRPAGTYEQYF. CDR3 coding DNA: TGTGCCAGCAGCCTCCGCCCGGCAGGTACCTACGAGCAGTACTTC.

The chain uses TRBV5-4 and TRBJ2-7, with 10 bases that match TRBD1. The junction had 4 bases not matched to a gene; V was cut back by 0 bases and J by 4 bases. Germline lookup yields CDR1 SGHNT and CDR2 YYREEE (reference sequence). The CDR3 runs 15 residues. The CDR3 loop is CASSLVGQGSYEQYF. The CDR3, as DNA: TGTGCCAGCAGCTTGGTGGGACAGGGGTCGTACGAGCAGTACTTC.

CDR3 nucleotides: TGTGCCAGCAGCTTGGGTGGAGGAATGAACACTGAAGCTTTCTTT. This translates into CASSLGGGMNTEAFF. This chain links TRBV7-2 with TRBJ1-1; no clear D gene. The V gene's germline CDR1 is SGHTA and CDR2 FQGNSA. Trimming left V 3 bases short and J 0 bases short, with 11 bases between. The CDR3 consists of 15 residues.

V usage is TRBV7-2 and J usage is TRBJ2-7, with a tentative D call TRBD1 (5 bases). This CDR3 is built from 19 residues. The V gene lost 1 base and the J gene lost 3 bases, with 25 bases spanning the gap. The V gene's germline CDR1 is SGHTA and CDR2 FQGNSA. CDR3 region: CASSLEPGPSVARVYEQYF. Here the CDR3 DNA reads TGTGCCAGCAGCTTAGAACCTGGCCCATCGGTAGCCAGGGTCTACGAGCAGTACTTC.

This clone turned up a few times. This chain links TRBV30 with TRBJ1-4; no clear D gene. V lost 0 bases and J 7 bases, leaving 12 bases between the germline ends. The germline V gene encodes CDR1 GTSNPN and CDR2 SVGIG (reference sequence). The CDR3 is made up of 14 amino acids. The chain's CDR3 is CAWSVPPGCEKLFF. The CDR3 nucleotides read TGTGCCTGGAGTGTCCCCCCGGGTTGTGAAAAACTGTTTTTT.

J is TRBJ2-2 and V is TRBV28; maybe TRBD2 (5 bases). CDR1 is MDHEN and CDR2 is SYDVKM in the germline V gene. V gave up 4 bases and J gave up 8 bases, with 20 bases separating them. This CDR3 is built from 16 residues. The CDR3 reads CASSSVMLAAVGELFF. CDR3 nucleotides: TGTGCCAGCAGTTCTGTCATGTTGGCAGCGGTAGGGGAGCTGTTTTTT.

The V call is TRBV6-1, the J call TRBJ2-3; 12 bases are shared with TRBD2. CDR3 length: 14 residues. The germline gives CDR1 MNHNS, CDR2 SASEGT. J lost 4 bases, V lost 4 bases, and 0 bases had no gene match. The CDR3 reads CASSGLAGADTQYF. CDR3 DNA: TGTGCCAGCAGTGGACTAGCGGGAGCAGATACGCAGTATTTT.

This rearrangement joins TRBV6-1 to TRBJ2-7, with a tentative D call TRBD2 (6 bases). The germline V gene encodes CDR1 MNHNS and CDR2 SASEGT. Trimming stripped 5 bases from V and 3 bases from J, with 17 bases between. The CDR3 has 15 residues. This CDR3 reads CASSSPLAGSYEQYF. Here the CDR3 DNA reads TGTGCCAGCAGTTCCCCGCTTGCCGGGAGCTACGAGCAGTACTTC.

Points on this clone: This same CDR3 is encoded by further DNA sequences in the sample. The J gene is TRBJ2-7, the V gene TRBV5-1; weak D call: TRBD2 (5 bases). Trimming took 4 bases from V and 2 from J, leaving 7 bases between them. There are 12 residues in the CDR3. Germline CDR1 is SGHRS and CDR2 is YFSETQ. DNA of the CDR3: TGCGCCAGCAGCCCGGGGACCTACGAGCAGTACTTC. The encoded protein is CASSPGTYEQYF. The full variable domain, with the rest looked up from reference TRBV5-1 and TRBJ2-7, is KAGVTQTPRYLIKTRGQQVTLSCSPISGHRSVSWYQQTPGQGLQFLFEYFSETQRNKGNFPGRFSGRQFSNSRSEMNVSTLELGDSALYLCASSPGTYEQYFGPGTRLTVT.

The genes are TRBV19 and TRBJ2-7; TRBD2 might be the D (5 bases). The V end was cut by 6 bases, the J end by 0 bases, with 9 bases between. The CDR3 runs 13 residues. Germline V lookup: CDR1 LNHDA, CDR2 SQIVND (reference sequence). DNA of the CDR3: TGTGCCAGTAGCCCCGGGGACTCCTACGAGCAGTACTTC. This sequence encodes CASSPGDSYEQYF.

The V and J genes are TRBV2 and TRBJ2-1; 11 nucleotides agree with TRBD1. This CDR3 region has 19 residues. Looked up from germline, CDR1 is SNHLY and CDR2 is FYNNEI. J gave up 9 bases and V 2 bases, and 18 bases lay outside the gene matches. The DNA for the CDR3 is TGTGCCAGCAGTGAACAGGGCGGGAGGCTAGCGGGACAGGGGGGTGAGCAGTTCTTC. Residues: CASSEQGGRLAGQGGEQFF.

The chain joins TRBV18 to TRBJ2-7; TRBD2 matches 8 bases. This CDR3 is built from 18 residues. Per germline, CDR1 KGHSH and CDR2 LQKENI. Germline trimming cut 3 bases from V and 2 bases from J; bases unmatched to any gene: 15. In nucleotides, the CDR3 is TGTGCCAGCTCACCTCGGGCTGTAGCGGGACTTCTACCCTACGAGCAGTACTTC. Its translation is CASSPRAVAGLLPYEQYF.

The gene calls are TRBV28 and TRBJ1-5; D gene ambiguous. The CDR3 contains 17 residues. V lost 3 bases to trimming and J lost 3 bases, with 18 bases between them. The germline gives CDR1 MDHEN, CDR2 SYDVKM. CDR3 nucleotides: TGTGCCAGCAGTTTGGACTTGGTCCCAAACCCCAATCAGCCCCAGCATTTT. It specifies CASSLDLVPNPNQPQHF.

The CDR3 DNA sequence: TGTGCCAGCAGTTCCCGAGCGGTATCCTACAATGAGCAGTTCTTC. This sequence encodes CASSSRAVSYNEQFF. This chain uses TRBV27 with TRBJ2-1, with D perhaps matching TRBD2 (5 bases). The V gene's germline CDR1 is MNHEY and CDR2 SMNVEV (reference sequence). V was trimmed by 4 bases and J by 1 base, leaving 11 bases between them. This CDR3 contains 15 residues.

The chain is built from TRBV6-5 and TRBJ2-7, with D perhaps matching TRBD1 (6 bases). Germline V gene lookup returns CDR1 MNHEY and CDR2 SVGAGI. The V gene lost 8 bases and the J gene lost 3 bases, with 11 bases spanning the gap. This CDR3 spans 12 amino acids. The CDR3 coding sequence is TGTGCCAGCTCCCCGACAGGCTACGAGCAGTACTTC. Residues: CASSPTGYEQYF.

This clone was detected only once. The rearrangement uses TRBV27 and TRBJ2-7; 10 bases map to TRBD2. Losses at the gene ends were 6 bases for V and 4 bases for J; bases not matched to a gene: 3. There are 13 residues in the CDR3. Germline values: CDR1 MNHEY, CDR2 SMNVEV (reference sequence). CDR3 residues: CASRLAGPYEQYF. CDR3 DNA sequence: TGTGCCAGCAGACTAGCGGGACCGTACGAGCAGTACTTC.

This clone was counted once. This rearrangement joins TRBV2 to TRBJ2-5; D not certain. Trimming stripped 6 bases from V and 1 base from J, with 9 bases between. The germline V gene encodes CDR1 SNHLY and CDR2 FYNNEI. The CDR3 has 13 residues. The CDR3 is CASRANPQETQYF. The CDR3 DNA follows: TGTGCCAGCAGAGCAAACCCCCAAGAGACCCAGTACTTC.

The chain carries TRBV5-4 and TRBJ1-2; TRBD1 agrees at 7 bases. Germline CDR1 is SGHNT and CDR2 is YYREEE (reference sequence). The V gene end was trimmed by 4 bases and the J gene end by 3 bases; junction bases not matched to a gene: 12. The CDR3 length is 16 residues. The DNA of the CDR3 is TGTGCCAGCAGCCCTGGCCTAGACAGGGACGACTATGGCTACACCTTC. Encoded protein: CASSPGLDRDDYGYTF.

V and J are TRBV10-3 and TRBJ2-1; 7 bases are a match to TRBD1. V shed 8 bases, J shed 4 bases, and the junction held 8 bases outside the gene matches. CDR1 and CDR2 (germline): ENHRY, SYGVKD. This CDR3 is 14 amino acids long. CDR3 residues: CAIEQGTVYNEQFF. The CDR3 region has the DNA TGTGCCATCGAACAAGGGACAGTTTACAATGAGCAGTTCTTC.

The CDR3 bases are TGCGCCAGCAGCCAAGCGTGGGGCGGTTACAATGAGCAGTTCTTC. Its protein is CASSQAWGGYNEQFF. V gene TRBV4-3 combines with J gene TRBJ2-1, with D possibly TRBD1 on 5 matching bases. V was shortened by 1 base and J by 4 bases, with 11 bases between the two germline ends. This CDR3 comprises 15 residues. The germline CDR1 and CDR2 sequences are LGHNA and YSLEER.

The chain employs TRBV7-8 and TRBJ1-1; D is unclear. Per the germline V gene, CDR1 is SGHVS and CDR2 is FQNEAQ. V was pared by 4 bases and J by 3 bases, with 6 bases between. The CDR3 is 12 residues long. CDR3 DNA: TGTGCCAGCAGCTACACCTACACTGAAGCTTTCTTT. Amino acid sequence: CASSYTYTEAFF.

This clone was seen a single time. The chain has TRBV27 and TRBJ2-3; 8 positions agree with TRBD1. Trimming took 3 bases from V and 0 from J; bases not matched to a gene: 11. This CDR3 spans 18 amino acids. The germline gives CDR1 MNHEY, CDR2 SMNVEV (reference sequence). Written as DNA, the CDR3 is TGTGCCAGCAGTTTGGGGACAGGCGTATTTTCTAGCACAGATACGCAGTATTTT. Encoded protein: CASSLGTGVFSSTDTQYF.

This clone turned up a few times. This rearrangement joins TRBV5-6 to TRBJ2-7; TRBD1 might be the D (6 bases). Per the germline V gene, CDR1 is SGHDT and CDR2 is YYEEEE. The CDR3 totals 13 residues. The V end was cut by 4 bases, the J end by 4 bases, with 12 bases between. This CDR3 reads CASSLTGIYEQYF. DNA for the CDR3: TGTGCCAGCAGCCTCACAGGGATTTACGAGCAGTACTTC.

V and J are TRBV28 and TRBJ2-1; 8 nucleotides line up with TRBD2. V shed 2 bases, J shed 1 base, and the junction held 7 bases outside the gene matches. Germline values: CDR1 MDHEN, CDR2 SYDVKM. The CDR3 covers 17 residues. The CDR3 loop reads CASSLAERERSYNEQFF. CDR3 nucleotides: TGTGCCAGCAGTTTAGCCGAGCGGGAGAGATCCTACAATGAGCAGTTCTTC.

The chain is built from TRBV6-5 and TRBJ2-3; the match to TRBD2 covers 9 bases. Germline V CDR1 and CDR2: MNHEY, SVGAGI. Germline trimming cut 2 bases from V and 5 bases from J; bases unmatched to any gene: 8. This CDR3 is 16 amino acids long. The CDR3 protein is CASSYGAGGFGDTQYF. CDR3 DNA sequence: TGTGCCAGCAGTTACGGGGCGGGGGGGTTTGGAGATACGCAGTATTTT.

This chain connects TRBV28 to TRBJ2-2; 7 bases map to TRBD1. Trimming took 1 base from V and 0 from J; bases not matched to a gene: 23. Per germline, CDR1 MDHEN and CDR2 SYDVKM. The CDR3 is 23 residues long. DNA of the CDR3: TGTGCCAGCAGTTTATACCATTACTCCTACAGGGGCTGGGGACGCGCGAACACCGGGGAGCTGTTTTTT. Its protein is CASSLYHYSYRGWGRANTGELFF.

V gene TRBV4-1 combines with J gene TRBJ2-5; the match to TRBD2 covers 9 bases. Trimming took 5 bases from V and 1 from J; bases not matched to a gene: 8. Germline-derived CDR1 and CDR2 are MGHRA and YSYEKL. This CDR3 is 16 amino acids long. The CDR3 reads CASSWRAGGSQETQYF. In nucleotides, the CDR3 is TGCGCCAGCAGCTGGCGGGCGGGGGGGAGCCAAGAGACCCAGTACTTC.